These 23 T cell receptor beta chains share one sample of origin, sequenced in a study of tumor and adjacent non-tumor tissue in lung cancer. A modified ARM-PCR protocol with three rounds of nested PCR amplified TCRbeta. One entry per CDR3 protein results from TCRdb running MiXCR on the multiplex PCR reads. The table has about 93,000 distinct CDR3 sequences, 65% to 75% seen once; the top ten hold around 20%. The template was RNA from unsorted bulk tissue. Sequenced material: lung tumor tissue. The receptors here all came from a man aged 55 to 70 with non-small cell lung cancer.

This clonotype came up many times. The CDR3 DNA reads TGCAGCGTTGAAGTTGACACCGGGGAGCTGTTTTTT. This codes for CSVEVDTGELFF. The rearrangement links TRBV29-1 to TRBJ2-2, with no clear D. The CDR3 loop spans 12 amino acids. V was clipped by 1 base and J by 3 bases, with 3 bases between them. Germline CDR1 and CDR2: SQVTM and ANQGSEA.

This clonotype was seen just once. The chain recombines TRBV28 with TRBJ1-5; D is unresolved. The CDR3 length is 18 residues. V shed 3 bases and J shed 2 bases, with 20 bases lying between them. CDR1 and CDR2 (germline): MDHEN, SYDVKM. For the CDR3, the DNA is TGTGCCAGCAGTTTTGTCAGCGCATCTCGGTTAGGCAATCAGCCCCAGCATTTT. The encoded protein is CASSFVSASRLGNQPQHF.

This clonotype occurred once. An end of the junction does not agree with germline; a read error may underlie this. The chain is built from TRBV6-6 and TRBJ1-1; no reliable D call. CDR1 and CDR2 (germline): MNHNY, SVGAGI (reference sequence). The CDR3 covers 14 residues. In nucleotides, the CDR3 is TGTGCCAGCAGTTCGGAGAACAGCAACACCGAAGTTTTCTTT. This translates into CASSSENSNTEVFF.

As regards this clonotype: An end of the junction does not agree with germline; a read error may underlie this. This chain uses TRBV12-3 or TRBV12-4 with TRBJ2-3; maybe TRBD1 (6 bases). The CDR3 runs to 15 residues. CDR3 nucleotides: TGTGCCAGCAGTCCGGACAGAGGTTATACAGGTACGCAGTATTTT. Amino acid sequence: CASSPDRGYTGTQYF.

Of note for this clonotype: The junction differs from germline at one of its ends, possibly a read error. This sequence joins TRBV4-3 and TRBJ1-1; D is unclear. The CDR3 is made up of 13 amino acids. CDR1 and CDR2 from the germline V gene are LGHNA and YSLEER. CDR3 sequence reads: CASSQDQVTETFF. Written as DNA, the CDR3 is TGCGCCAGCAGCCAAGATCAGGTCACTGAAACTTTCTTT.

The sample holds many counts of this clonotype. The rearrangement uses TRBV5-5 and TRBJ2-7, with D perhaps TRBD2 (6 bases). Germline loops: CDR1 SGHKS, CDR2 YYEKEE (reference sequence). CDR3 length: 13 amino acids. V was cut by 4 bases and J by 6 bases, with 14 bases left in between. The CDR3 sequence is CASSRDLGSEQYF. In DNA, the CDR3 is TGTGCCAGCAGCAGGGACTTGGGGTCCGAGCAGTACTTC.

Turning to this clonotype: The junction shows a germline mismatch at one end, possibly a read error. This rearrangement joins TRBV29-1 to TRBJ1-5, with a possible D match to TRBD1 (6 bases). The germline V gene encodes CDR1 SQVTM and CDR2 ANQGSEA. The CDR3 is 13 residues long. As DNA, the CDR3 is TGCAGCGTTGTTACAGGGTGGGATGAGCCCCACCATTTT. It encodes CSVVTGWDEPHHF.

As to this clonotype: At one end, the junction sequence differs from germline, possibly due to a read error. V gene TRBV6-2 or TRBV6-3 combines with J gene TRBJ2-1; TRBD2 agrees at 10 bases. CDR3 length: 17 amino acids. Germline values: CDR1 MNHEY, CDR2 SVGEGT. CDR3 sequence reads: CASSCVDSGRMYNEQFF. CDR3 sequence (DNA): TGTGCCAGTAGTTGCGTGGATAGCGGGAGGATGTACAATGAGCAGTTCTTC.

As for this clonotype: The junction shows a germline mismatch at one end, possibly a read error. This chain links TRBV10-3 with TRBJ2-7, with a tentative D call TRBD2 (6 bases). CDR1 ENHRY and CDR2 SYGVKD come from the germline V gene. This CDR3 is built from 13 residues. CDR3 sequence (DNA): TGTGTCATCAGATCCGGGACTTCCTACGTGCAGTACTTC. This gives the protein CVIRSGTSYVQYF.

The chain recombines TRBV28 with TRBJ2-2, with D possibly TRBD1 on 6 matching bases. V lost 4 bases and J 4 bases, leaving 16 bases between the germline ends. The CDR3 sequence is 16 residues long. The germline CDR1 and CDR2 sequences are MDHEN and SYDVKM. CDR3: CASSSLTPRGTGELFF. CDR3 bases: TGTGCCAGCAGTTCGCTAACCCCCAGGGGCACCGGGGAGCTGTTTTTT.

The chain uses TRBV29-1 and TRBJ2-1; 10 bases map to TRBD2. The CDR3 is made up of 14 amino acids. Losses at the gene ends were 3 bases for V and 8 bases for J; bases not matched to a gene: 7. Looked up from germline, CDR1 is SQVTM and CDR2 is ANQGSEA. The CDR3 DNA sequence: TGCAGCGTTGAGATACTAGCGGGATGGGATGAGCAGTTCTTC. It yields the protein CSVEILAGWDEQFF.

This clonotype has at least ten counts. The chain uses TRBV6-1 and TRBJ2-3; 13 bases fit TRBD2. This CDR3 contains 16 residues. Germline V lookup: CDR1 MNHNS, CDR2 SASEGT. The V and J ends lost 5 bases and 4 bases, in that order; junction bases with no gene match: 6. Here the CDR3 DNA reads TGTGCCAGCAGTATGGGACTAGCGGGGTACGCAGATACGCAGTATTTT. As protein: CASSMGLAGYADTQYF.

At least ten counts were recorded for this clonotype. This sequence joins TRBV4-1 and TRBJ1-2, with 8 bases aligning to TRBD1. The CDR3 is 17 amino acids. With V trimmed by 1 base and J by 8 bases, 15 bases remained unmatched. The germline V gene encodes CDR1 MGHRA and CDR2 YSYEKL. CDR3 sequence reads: CASSQGMGTGWLKGYTF. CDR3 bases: TGCGCCAGCAGCCAAGGCATGGGGACAGGATGGTTAAAGGGCTACACCTTC.

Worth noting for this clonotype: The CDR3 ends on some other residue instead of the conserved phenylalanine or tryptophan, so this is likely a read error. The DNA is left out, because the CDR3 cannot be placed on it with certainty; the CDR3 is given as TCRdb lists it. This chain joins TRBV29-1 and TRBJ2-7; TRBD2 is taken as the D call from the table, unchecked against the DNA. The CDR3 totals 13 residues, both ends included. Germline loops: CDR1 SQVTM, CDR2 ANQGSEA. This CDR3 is CSVVRGAGFEEYS.

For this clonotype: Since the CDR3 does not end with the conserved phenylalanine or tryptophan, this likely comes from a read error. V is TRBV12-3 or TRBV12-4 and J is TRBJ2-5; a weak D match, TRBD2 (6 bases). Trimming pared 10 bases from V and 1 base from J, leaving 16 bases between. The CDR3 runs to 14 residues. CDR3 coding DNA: TGTGCCATCAGGCGGGGAATGGGCCAAGAGACCCAGTACTCC. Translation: CAIRRGMGQETQYS.

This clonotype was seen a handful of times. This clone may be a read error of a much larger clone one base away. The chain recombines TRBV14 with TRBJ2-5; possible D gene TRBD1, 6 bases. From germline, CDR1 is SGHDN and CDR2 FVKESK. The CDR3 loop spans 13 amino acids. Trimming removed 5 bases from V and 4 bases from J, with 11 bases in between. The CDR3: CASSKDRRETQYF. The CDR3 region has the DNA TGTGCCAGCAGCAAGGACAGACGAGAGACCCAGTACTTC.

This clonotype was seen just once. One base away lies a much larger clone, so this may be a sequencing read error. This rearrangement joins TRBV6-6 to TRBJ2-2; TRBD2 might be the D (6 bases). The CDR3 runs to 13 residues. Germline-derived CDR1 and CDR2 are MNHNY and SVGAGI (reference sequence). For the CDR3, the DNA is TGTGCCAACAGTTTGCTCGGGGGCGGGGAGCTGTTTTTT. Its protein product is CANSLLGGGELFF.

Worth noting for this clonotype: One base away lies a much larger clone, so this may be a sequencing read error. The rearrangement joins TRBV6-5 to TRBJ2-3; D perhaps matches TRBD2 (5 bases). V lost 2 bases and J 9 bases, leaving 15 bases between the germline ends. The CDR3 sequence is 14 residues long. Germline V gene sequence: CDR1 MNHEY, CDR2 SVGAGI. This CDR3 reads CASSYGPLGETQYF. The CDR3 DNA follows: TGTGCCAGCAGTTACGGGCCCCTTGGGGAGACGCAGTATTTT.

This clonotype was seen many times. The CDR3 DNA is TGTGCCAGCAGTGAAGCAGCTCGGCTCAGTGGAGAAGCTTTCTTT. Translating it yields CASSEAARLSGEAFF. V is TRBV6-1 and J is TRBJ1-1; D remains unclear. The germline CDR1 and CDR2 sequences are MNHNS and SASEGT. The CDR3 is 15 amino acids. Deletions cut 0 bases from V and 8 bases from J, with 16 bases between.

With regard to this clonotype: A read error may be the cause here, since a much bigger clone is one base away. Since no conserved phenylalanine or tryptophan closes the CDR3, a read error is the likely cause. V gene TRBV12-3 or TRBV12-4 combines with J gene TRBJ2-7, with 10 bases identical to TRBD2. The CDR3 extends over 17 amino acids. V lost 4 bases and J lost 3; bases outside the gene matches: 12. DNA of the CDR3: TGTGCCAGCAGTTCTAGCGGGAGTTTAAGACGAGACTACGAGCAGTACTAC. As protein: CASSSSGSLRRDYEQYY.

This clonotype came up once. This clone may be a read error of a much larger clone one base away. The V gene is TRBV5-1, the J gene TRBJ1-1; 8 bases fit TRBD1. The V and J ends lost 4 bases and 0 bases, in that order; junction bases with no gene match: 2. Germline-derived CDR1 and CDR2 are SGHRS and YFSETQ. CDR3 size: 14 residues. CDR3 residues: CASSRDRLNTEAFF. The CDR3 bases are TGCGCCAGCAGCCGGGACAGGTTGAACACTGAAGCTTTCTTT.

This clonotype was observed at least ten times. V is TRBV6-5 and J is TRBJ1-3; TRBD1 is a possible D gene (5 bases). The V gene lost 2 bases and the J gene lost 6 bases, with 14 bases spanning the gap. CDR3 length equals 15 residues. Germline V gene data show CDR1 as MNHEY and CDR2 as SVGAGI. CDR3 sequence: CASSYASGTPNTIYF. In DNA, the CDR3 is TGTGCCAGCAGTTACGCCTCCGGGACTCCAAACACCATATATTTT.

The CDR3 DNA reads as TGTGCCAGCAGTTTGATTAGTGGGGGCCTCAAAACGTTCTTC. It specifies CASSLISGGLKTFF. The gene calls are TRBV12-3 or TRBV12-4 and TRBJ2-1, with a weak D call TRBD1 (6 bases). The CDR3 covers 14 residues. V was pared by 3 bases and J by 15 bases, with 21 bases between.